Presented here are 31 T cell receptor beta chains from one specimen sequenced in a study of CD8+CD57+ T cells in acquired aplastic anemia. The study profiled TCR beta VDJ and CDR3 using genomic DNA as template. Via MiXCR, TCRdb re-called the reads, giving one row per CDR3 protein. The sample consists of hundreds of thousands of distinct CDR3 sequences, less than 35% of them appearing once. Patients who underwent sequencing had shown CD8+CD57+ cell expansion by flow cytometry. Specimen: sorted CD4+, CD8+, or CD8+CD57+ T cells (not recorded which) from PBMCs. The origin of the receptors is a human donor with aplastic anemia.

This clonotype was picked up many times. The CDR3 sequence: CSGVTSGYEQYF. The CDR3 region has the DNA TGCAGTGGGGTGACTAGCGGCTACGAGCAGTACTTC. V usage is TRBV20-1 and J usage is TRBJ2-7; 9 bases match TRBD2. Germline lookup yields CDR1 DFQATT and CDR2 SNEGSKA (reference sequence). With V trimmed by 7 bases and J by 3 bases, 4 bases remained unmatched. This CDR3 contains 12 residues.

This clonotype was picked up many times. The CDR3 region is CASSLTGQALTDTQYF. For the CDR3, the DNA is TGTGCCAGCAGCTTAACCGGGCAGGCCCTCACAGATACGCAGTATTTT. V gene TRBV7-3 combines with J gene TRBJ2-3; D not certain. Per germline, CDR1 SGHTA and CDR2 FQGTGA. This CDR3 contains 16 residues. Trimming pared 0 bases from V and 2 bases from J, leaving 12 bases between.

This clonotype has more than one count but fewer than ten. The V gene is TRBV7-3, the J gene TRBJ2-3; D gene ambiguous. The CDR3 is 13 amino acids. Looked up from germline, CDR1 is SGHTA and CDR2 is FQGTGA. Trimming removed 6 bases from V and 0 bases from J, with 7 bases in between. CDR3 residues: CASSDPSTDTQYF. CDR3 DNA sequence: TGTGCCAGCAGTGACCCTAGCACAGATACGCAGTATTTT.

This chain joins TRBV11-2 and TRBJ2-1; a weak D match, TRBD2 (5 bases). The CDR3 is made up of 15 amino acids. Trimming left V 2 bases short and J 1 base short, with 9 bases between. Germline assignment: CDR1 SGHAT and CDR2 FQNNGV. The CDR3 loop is CASSLIGSSYNEQFF. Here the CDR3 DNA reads TGTGCCAGCAGCTTAATAGGGAGTTCCTACAATGAGCAGTTCTTC.

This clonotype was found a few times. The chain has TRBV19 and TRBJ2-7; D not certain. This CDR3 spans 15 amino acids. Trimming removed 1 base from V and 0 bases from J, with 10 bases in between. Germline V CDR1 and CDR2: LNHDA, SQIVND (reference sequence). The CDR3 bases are TGTGCCAGTAGTATAGGACCTAGGAGCTCCTACGAGCAGTACTTC. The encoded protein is CASSIGPRSSYEQYF.

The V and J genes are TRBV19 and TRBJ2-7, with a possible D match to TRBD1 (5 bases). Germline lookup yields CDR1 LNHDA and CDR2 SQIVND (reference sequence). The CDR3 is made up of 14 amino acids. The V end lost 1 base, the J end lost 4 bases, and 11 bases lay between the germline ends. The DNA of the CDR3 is TGTGCCAGTAGTATAGCTGGGGCTGGGTACGAGCAGTACTTC. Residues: CASSIAGAGYEQYF.

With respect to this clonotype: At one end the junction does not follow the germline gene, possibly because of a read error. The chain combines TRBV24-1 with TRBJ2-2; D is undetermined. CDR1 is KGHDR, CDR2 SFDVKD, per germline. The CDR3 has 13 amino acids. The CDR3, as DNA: TGTACCACCGGCCGGGTGGCCACCGGGGAGCTGTTTTTT. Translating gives CTTGRVATGELFF.

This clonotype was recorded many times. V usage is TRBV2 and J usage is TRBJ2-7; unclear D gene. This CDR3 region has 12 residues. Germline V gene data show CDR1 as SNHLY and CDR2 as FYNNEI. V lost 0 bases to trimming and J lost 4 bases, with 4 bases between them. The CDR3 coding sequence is TGTGCCAGCAGTGAAGCCGCGTACGAGCAGTACTTC. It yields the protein CASSEAAYEQYF.

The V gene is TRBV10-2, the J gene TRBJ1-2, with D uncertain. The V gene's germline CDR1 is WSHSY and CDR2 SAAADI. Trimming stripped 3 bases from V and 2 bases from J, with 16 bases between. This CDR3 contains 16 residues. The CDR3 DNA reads TGCGCCAGCAGTGATACGGGCAGGTCGGACAACTATGGCTACACCTTC. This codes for CASSDTGRSDNYGYTF.

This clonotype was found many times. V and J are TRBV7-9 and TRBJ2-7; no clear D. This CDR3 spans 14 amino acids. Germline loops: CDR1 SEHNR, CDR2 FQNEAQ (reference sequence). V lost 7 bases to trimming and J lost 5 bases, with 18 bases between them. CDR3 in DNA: TGTGCCAGCACCTTTGCGGCAGGCGGTCACGAGCAGTACTTC. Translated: CASTFAAGGHEQYF.

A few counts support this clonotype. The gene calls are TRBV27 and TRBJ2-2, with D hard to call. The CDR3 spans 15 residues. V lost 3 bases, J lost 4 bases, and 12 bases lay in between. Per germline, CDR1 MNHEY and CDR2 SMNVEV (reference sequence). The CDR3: CASSLKVLATGELFF. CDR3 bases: TGTGCCAGCAGTTTGAAGGTTTTGGCCACCGGGGAGCTGTTTTTT.

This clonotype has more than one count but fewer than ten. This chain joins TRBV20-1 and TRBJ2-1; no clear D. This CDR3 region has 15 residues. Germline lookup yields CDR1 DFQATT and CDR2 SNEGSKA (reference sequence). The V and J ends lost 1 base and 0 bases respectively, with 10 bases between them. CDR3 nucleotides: TGCAGTGCTAGAGCGCTGCAAAGCTCCTACAATGAGCAGTTCTTC. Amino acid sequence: CSARALQSSYNEQFF.

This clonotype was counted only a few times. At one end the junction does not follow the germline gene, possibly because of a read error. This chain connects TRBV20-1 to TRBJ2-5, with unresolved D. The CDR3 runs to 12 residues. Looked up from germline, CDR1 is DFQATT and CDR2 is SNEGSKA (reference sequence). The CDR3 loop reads CSARGPQETPYF. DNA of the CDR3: TGCAGTGCTAGAGGGCCTCAAGAGACCCCGTACTTC.

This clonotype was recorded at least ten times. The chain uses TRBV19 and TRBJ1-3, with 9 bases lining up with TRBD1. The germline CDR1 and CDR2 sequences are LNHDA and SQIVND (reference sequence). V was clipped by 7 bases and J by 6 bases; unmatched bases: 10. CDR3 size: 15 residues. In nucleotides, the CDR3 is TGTGCCAGTACCTGGGACAGGGAAATCGCAAACACCATATATTTT. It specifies CASTWDREIANTIYF.

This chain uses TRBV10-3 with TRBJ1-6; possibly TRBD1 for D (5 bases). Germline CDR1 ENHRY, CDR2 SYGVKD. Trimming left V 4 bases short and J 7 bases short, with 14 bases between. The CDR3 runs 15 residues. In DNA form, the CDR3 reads TGTGCCATCAGTGGAGGTGCGGGGGGAAATTCACCCCTCCACTTT. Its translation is CAISGGAGGNSPLHF.

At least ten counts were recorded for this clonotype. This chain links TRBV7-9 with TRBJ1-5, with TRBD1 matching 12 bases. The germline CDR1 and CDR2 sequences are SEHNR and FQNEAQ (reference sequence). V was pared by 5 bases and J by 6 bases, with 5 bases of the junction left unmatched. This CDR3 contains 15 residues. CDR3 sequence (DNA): TGTGCCAGCAGCCTGGGGACAGGGGGCGTTCAGCCCCAGCATTTT. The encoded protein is CASSLGTGGVQPQHF.

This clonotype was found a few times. The CDR3 DNA follows: TGCAGTGCCAGCCCCGACAGCTTGAACACTGAAGCTTTCTTT. Residues: CSASPDSLNTEAFF. The V and J genes are TRBV20-1 and TRBJ1-1, with D possibly matching TRBD1 (5 bases). In germline, CDR1 is DFQATT, CDR2 SNEGSKA (reference sequence). The CDR3 is 14 residues long. With 6 bases removed from V and 0 bases from J, the gap between germline ends came to 14 bases.

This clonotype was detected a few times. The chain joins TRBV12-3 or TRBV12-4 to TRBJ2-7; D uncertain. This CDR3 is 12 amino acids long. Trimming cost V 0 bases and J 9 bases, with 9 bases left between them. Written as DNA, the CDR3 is TGTGCCAGCAGTTTAGCGGGGTATGGGCAGTACTTC. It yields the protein CASSLAGYGQYF.

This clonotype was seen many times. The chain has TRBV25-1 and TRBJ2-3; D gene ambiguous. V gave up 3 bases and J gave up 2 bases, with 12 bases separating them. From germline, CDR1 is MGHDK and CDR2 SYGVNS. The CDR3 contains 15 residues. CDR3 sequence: CASSEVTTATDTQYF. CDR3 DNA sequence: TGTGCCAGCAGTGAGGTGACCACTGCCACAGATACGCAGTATTTT.

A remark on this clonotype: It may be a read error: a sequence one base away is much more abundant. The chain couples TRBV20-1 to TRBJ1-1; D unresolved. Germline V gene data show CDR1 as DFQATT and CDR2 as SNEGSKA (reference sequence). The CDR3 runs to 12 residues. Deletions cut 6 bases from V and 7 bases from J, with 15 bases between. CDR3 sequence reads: CSATLPGDEAFF. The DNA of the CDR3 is TGCAGTGCCACACTACCTGGGGATGAAGCTTTCTTT.

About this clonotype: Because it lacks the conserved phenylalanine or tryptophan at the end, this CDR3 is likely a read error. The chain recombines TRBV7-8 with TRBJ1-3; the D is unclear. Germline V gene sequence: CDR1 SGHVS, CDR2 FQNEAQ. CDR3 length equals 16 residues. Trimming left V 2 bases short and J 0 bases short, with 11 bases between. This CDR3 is CASSLSRLVSGNTIYL. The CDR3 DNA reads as TGTGCCAGCAGCTTATCGCGGCTAGTCTCTGGAAACACCATATATCTT.

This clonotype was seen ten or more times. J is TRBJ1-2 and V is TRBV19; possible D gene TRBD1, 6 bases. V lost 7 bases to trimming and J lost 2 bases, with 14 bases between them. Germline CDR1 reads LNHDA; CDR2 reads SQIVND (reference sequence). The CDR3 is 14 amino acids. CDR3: CASTKVGHNYGYTF. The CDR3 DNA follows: TGTGCCAGTACCAAAGTGGGACACAACTATGGCTACACCTTC.

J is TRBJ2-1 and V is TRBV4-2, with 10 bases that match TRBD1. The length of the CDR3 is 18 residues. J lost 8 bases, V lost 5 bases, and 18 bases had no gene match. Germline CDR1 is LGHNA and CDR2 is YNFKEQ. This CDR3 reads CASSAMTGGAGRGDEQFF. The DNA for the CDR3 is TGTGCCAGCAGCGCAATGACAGGGGGCGCTGGAAGGGGCGATGAGCAGTTCTTC.

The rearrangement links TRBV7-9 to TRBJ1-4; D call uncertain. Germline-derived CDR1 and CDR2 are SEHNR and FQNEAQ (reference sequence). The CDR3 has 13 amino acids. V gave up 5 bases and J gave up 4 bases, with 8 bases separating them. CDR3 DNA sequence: TGTGCCAGCAGCAGTTGGATTAATGAAAAACTGTTTTTT. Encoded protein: CASSSWINEKLFF.

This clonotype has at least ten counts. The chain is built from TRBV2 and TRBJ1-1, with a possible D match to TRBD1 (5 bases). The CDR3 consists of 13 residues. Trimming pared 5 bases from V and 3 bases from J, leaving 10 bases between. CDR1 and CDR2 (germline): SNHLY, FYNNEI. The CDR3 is CASSSDSDTEAFF. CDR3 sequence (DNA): TGTGCCAGCAGTTCAGACAGCGACACTGAAGCTTTCTTT. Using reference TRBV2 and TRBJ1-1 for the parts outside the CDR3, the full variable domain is EPEVTQTPSHQVTQMGQEVILRCVPISNHLYFYWYRQILGQKVEFLVSFYNNEISEKSEIFDDQFSVERPDGSNFTLKIRSTKLEDSAMYFCASSSDSDTEAFFGQGTRLTVV.

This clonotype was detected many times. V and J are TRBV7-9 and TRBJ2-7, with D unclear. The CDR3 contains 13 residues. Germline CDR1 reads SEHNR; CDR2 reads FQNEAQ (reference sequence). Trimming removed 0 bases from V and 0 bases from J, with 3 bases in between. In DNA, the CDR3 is TGTGCCAGCAGCTTAGCCAACTCCTACGAGCAGTACTTC. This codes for CASSLANSYEQYF.

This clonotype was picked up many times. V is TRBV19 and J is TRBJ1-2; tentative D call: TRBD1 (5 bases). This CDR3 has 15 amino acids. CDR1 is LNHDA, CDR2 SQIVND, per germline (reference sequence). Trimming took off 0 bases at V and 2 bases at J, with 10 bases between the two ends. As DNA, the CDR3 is TGTGCCAGTAGTATAGATATGGGGCTGAACTATGGCTACACCTTC. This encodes CASSIDMGLNYGYTF.

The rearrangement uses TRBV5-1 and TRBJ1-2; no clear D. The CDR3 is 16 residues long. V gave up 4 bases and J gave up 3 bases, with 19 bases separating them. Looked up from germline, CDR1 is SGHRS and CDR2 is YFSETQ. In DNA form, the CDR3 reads TGCGCCAGCAGCGCCGGACCTTCTGGGTCCTACTATGGCTACACCTTC. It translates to CASSAGPSGSYYGYTF.

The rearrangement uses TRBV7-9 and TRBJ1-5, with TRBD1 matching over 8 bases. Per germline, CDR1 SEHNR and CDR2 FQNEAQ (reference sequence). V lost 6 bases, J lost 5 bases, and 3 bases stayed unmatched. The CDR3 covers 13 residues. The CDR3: CASRPTGDQPQHF. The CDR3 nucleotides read TGTGCCAGCAGACCGACAGGGGATCAGCCCCAGCATTTT.

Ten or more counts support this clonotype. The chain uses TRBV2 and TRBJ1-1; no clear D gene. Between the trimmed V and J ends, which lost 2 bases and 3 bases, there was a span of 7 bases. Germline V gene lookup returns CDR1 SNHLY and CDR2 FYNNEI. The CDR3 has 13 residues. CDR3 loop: CASSERGHTEAFF. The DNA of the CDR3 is TGTGCCAGCAGTGAACGCGGACACACTGAAGCTTTCTTT.

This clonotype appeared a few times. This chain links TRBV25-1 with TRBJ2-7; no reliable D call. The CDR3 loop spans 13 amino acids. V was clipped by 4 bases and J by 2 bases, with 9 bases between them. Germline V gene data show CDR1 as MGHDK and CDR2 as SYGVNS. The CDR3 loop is CASSGRQAYEQYF. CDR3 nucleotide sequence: TGTGCCAGCAGTGGTCGGCAAGCCTACGAGCAGTACTTC.